The 13 T cell receptor beta chains presented below share a single source sample, sequenced in a study of T cells expressing NK-cell markers. TCRdb re-analyzed the 5' RACE reads; it lists each CDR3 protein once, without DNA. The sample table includes some 190,000 distinct CDR3 sequences. The sequenced sample was blood T cells: a sorted CD56 or NKG2C T cell subset, CD4+ or CD8+ T cells, or bulk PBMC T cells (not recorded which). The receptor source for this set is a man aged 18-70 years in good health.

The chain carries TRBV20-1 and TRBJ2-5. Per germline, CDR1 DFQATT and CDR2 SNEGSKA (reference sequence). This CDR3 has 14 amino acids. The CDR3 here is CSASFPREGETQYF.

V is TRBV6-5 and J is TRBJ2-2; absent DNA, TCRdb's TRBD1 call cannot be checked. The CDR3 runs to 15 residues. Germline V gene lookup returns CDR1 MNHEY and CDR2 SVGAGI. CDR3 loop: CASSYSLEGNGELFF.

This chain's CDR3 is CASRSGTSEMETQYF. The gene calls are TRBV28 and TRBJ2-5; the TRBD2 assignment by TCRdb is unverifiable without DNA. The CDR3 has 15 residues. From germline, CDR1 is MDHEN and CDR2 SYDVKM.

The chain employs TRBV24-1 and TRBJ2-3; TCRdb's D gene call, TRBD2, goes unchecked for lack of DNA. This CDR3 has 14 amino acids. Germline CDR1 KGHDR, CDR2 SFDVKD. Here the CDR3 reads CATRKRGGPDTQYF.

The V call is TRBV19, the J call TRBJ2-7; the D gene TCRdb calls, TRBD1, cannot be checked with no DNA. The CDR3 extends over 13 amino acids. Germline V lookup: CDR1 LNHDA, CDR2 SQIVND (reference sequence). The CDR3 spells CASSIVSASEQYF.

The genes are TRBV12-5 and TRBJ1-3. CDR3 length equals 12 residues. Germline-derived CDR1 and CDR2 are LGHNT and FRNRAP. The CDR3 sequence is CASGYWGNTIYF.

The rearrangement joins TRBV6-4 to TRBJ1-2; TCRdb names TRBD1, which stays unverified in the absence of DNA. The CDR3 contains 13 residues. Germline CDR1 MRHNA, CDR2 SNTAGT. The CDR3: CASSPGETRGYTF.

The rearrangement uses TRBV2 and TRBJ1-2. The CDR3 has 15 amino acids. Germline V gene sequence: CDR1 SNHLY, CDR2 FYNNEI. The CDR3 region is CASSENIGGNYGYTF.

CDR3 loop: CATSDLADSYNEQFF. The J gene is TRBJ2-1, the V gene TRBV24-1. Germline V CDR1 and CDR2: KGHDR, SFDVKD. The CDR3 length is 15 residues.

This sequence joins TRBV19 and TRBJ2-2. The CDR3 extends over 13 amino acids. The germline gives CDR1 LNHDA, CDR2 SQIVND (reference sequence). The CDR3 loop is CATLFSNTGELFF.

V gene TRBV15 combines with J gene TRBJ2-2. Germline V gives CDR1 LNHNV, CDR2 YYDKDF (reference sequence). This CDR3 region has 14 residues. The CDR3 sequence is CATRDRINTGELFF.

The V gene is TRBV12-3 or TRBV12-4, the J gene TRBJ2-7. The CDR3 is 14 amino acids. This CDR3 reads CASSLLGWNYEQYF.

The CDR3 here is CASSESNRGRNQPQHF. J is TRBJ1-5 and V is TRBV6-1; TCRdb reports TRBD1, a call that lacks DNA to check it against. Germline V gene data show CDR1 as MNHNS and CDR2 as SASEGT. This CDR3 comprises 16 residues.